This T cell receptor beta chain was identified during a study of T cell repertoires in cytomegalovirus infection (dated by TCRdb to the late 2010s). Context from the whole study: Because public TCR beta signatures pointed to carriage of CMV infection together with the matching HLA type, the HLA type of each donor mattered for the analysis.

For sequencing, an Illumina HiSeq 1500 was employed. TCRdb applied fastp at Q25 and MiXCR to the public reads, then kept only in-frame beta chains. CDR3 protein sequences are deduplicated, and each keeps its most common genes and DNA. Recorded for this sample are 310,000 or so distinct CDR3 sequences; around 9.6% of them occurred a single time. Jointly, the top ten make up approximately 2.4% of the sample. This clonotype was counted many times. The antigen this receptor binds is unknown. It has no much larger one-base neighbor in the sample; base qualities were not kept. General conclusions and limits of the study: In both this cohort and an independent cohort of some 370 donors, the cumulative frequency of public TCR beta family members distinguished carriers of CMV infection plus the relevant HLA type. In the ex vivo response, HLA-C-restricted CMV-specific TCR beta clonotypes were dominant, and in two of eight donors the single most frequent clonotype came from this HLA-C-restricted group.

The germline V gene supplies CDR1 SNHLY and CDR2 FYNNEI. V and J are truncated by 6 bases and 3 bases respectively, leaving an intervening sequence of 8 bases. From its cysteine to its phenylalanine, the CDR3 spans 12 amino acids. Only the CDR3 portion is preserved as DNA: 36 bases, with reading frame beginning at the first base. The rearrangement joined TRBV2 to TRBJ2-5, with no confidently assigned D gene. This TCR was sampled from a human donor in good health (CMV status not recorded). Some clones in this sample may be carry-over from other donors' samples. Sequencing input: PBMCs. For the CDR3, the sequence is CASRTNEETQYF. The DNA sequence reads TGTGCCAGCAGGACAAACGAAGAGACCCAGTACTTC.